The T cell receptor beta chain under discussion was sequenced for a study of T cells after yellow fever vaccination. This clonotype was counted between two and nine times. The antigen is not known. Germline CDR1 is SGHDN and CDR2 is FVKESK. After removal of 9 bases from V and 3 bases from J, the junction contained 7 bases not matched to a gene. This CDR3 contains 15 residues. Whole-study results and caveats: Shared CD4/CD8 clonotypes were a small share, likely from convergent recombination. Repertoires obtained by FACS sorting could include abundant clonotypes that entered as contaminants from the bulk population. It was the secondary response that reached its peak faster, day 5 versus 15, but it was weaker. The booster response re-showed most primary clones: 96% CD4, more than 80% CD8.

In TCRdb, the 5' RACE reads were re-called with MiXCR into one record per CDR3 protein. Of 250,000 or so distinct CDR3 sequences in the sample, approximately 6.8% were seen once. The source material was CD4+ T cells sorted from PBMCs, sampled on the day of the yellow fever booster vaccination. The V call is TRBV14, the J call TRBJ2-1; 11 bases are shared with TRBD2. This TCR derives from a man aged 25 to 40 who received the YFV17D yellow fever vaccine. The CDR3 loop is CASTTSGSVYNEQFF. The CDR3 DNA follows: TGTGCCAGTACCACTAGCGGGAGTGTCTACAATGAGCAGTTCTTC.